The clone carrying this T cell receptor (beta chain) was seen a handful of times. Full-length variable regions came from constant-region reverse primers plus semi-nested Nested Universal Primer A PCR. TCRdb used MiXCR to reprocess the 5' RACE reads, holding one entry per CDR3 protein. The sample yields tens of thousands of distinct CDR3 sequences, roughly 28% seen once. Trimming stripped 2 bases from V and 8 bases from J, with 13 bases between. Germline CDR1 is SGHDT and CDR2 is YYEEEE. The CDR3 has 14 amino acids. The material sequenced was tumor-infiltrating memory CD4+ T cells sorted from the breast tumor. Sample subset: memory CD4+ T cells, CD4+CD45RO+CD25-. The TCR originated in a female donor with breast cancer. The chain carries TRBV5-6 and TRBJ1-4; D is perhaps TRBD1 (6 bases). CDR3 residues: CASSFGGRNEKLFF. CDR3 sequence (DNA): TGTGCCAGCAGCTTTGGGGGCAGGAACGAAAAACTGTTTTTT.